The present T cell receptor (beta chain) was sequenced within a study of naive and memory T cell subsets listed by TCRdb under 2017. About the investigation overall: An open-source, UMI-based TCR alpha and beta sequencing pipeline was applied to sorted naive and memory peripheral blood T cell subsets. The results of the functional CMV T cell responses matched the IgG serology results in every case. RNA was DNase-treated and reverse transcribed with TCR constant-region primers, mostly using SuperScript III. The research as a whole found: Following error correction, more than 90% of naive TCR sequences occurred only once, which made naive abundance distributions much steeper than those of memory subsets. The repertoire findings for the naive and memory subsets could not be validated against a ground truth because none was available. RNA-based TCR counts may be affected by expression changes linked to T cell activation and differentiation. In both CD4 and CD8 cells, a rise in Gini index and a fall in Shannon and inverse Simpson diversity were observed from naive through CM, EM and EMRA. TCR abundance followed a power law whose exponent differed between naive and memory subsets but was consistent across the three individuals. Single alpha or beta chain sequences, rather than paired alpha/beta receptors, were used to define clonotypes.

To prepare the library, UMI-ligation and nested PCR was applied. An equimolar mix of two oligonucleotides covering both TRBC1 and TRBC2 was used as the beta constant-region primer. Four rounds of PCR, combining the SP2 primer with nested alpha and beta constant-region primers, were used to amplify the ligated cDNA. A single-stranded oligonucleotide bearing the SP2 primer plus a 12-nucleotide UMI was ligated onto the 3' end of the cDNA by T4 RNA ligase 1. Incubation of the ligation reaction lasted roughly 19-24 hours at 16 degrees C. PCR2 was typically run as a SYBR Green qPCR and stopped at a predetermined threshold to prevent over-amplification. Every purification after the first one was done using Agencourt AMPure XP magnetic beads. Library quantification was done by Qubit, followed by a TapeStation check on which the main peak was expected at around 650 bp. Sequencing of the pooled libraries was done on an Illumina MiSeq using v2 2x251 paired-end kits, which typically yielded about 1-2 million reads per sample. Each sample's library went into the pool at roughly 4 nM, and roughly 4.5-8% PhiX was added to help with cluster recognition. In the source study's methods: FASTQ reads processed by Demultiplexor were assigned V and J genes by Decombinator through tag matching that tolerated a single base-pair mismatch. Collapsinator used UMIs to correct both sequencing errors and frequency errors arising from PCR heterogeneity. TCRs were translated and CDR3s were extracted from the conserved cysteine to the FGXG phenylalanine by CDR3Translator, with non-productive sequences being flagged. Gini, Shannon entropy and inverse Simpson indices were computed after subsampling the repertoires to the same number of UMI-defined TCRs. Within the linear range, a power law was fitted by maximum likelihood to the distributions of clonotype abundance. Similar UMI counts, unique TCR numbers and clonal distributions were obtained with the pipeline and with MIGEC on one naive CD8 sample. A set of several thousand CMV-associated CDR3 sequences, compiled from VDJdb and a published dataset, was used to search the repertoires. Starting from the raw public reads, TCRdb applied fastp trimming at Q25, assembled clones with MiXCR and retained in-frame beta chains. Identical CDR3 protein sequences are pooled into one entry, listed with their most common genes and DNA. For this entry, the V and J calls and clone size follow TCRdb and not the study's own pipeline. The sample has some 31,000 distinct CDR3 sequences on record, roughly 20% of them singletons. About 3.4% of the sample is taken by the ten largest.

According to the germline V gene, CDR1 reads SGHVS and CDR2 reads FNYEAQ. From cysteine to phenylalanine, the CDR3 is 18 amino acids long. The only DNA kept is the CDR3, 54 bases in frame from the first base. V is cut by 3 bases and J by 3 bases, and the space between the germline ends is 21 bases. From the second PCR step on, the TCR alpha and beta chain libraries were amplified in separate reactions. CMV status of each donor was established by measuring IFNgamma production from CD4+ T cells after fresh PBMCs were stimulated overnight with CMV viral lysate. Using Miltenyi beads, CD4 T cells were first positively selected, and CD8 T cells were then positively selected from the CD4-negative fraction. Cells stained for CD3, CD4, CD8, CD45RA, CD27 and a live/dead dye were sorted on a BD Aria II into four subsets by CD45RA and CD27. For sorting, CD45RA-CD27- cells were defined as effector memory cells, while CD45RA+CD27- cells were defined as EMRA cells. A few healthy volunteers provided blood, and each donor's sample was split into CD4 and CD8 T cells and then further divided into four differentiation subsets. About 110 ml of peripheral blood was taken from each donor, and PBMC were separated by density-gradient centrifugation on Ficoll-Paque PLUS. Sorted cells were lysed in RLT buffer, and RNA was extracted with a Qiagen RNeasy kit and stored at -80°C.

This clonotype was seen repeatedly, ten times or more. What this receptor recognizes is not known. The sample holds no much larger clone one base away, and base qualities are not on file. The sequencing sample was made of effector memory CD4+ T cells from blood. The intended sense of this specimen's cell subset or site label: effector memory, CD45RA- CD27-. The TCR sequence derives from a human donor in good health. The V and J genes are TRBV7-6 and TRBJ2-1; a tentative D call is TRBD2 (6 bases match). CDR3 region: CASSLAPVTGVNYNEQFF. The DNA sequence is TGTGCCAGCAGCTTGGCCCCCGTTACGGGAGTAAACTACAATGAGCAGTTCTTC.